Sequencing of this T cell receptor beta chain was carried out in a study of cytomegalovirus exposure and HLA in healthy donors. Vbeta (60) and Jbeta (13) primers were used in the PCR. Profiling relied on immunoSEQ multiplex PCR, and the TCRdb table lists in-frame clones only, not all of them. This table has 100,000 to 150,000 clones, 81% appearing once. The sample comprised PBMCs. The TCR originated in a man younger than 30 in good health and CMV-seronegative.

CDR3 amino acids: CASTRTDRRSTEAFF. The CDR3 region has the DNA TGTGCCAGCACCAGAACGGACAGGAGGAGCACTGAAGCTTTCTTT. The chain employs TRBV25-1 and TRBJ1-1, with 7 bases lining up with TRBD1. Trimming removed 7 bases from V and 4 bases from J; junction bases left unmatched: 12. The CDR3 is made up of 15 amino acids. Germline V CDR1 and CDR2: MGHDK, SYGVNS.